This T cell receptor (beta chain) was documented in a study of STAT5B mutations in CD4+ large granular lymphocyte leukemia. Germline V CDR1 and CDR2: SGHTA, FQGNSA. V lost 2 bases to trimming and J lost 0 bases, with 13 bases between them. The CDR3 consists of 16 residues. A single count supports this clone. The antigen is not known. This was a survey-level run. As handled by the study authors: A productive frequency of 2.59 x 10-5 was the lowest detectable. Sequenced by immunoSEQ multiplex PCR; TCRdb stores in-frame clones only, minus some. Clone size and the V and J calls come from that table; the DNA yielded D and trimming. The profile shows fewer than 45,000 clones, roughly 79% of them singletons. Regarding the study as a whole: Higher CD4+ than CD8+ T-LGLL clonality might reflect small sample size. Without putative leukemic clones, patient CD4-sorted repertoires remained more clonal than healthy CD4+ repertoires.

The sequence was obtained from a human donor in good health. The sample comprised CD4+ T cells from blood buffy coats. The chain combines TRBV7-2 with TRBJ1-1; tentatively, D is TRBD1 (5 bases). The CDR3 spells CASSLWGQNMNTEAFF. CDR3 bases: TGTGCCAGCAGCTTATGGGGCCAGAACATGAACACTGAAGCTTTCTTT.